The sequence of this T cell receptor beta chain was determined in a study of shared T cell receptors in the human thymus. Repertoires were generated with immunoSEQ multiplex PCR, while TCRdb's copy carries only in-frame clones and drops some. The sample has hundreds of thousands of clones, approximately 88% seen once. Trimming took 7 bases from V and 3 from J, leaving 22 bases between them. Germline CDR1 is MNHEY and CDR2 is SMNVEV (reference sequence). CDR3 length: 16 residues. This same sample was also part of a study on human thymus T cells.

The chain combines TRBV27 with TRBJ2-7; D not certain. This clonotype was obtained from a boy in the first two years of life with a congenital heart defect. Sequencing input: thymocytes. As DNA, the CDR3 is TGTGCCAGCAACGAAACCCCACACCTCAGAGGCTACGAGCAGTACTTC. Translation gives CASNETPHLRGYEQYF.